The 30 T cell receptor beta chains presented below share a single source sample, sequenced in a study of OX40 agonist ivuxolimab in advanced cancers. Sequenced by immunoSEQ multiplex PCR; TCRdb stores in-frame clones only, minus some. The table lists around 100,000 clones, 93% of them singletons. Specimen: CD4+ or CD8+ T cells sorted from blood, collected in a trial of the OX40 agonist ivuxolimab. Receptors originate from an adult with an advanced solid tumor such as melanoma, head and neck, liver or kidney cancer.

The V and J genes are TRBV4-3 and TRBJ2-1, with 9 bases matching TRBD2. With 3 bases clipped from V and 5 bases from J, the junction kept 5 bases outside the gene matches. Germline-derived CDR1 and CDR2 are LGHNA and YSLEER. The CDR3 is made up of 15 amino acids. This CDR3 reads CASSHQLAGNNEQFF. CDR3 in DNA: TGCGCCAGCAGCCACCAACTAGCGGGTAACAATGAGCAGTTCTTC.

This clone was observed a few times. CDR3 coding DNA: TGTGCCAGCAGCTTGGGGGGCCTCTATGGCTACACCTTC. Encoded protein: CASSLGGLYGYTF. V and J are TRBV7-3 and TRBJ1-2; maybe TRBD1 (6 bases). The CDR3 contains 13 residues. Germline V lookup: CDR1 SGHTA, CDR2 FQGTGA. V lost 3 bases and J lost 4, with 9 bases in between. The complete variable domain, with remaining parts taken from reference TRBV7-3 and TRBJ1-2, reads GAGVSQTPSNKVTEKGKYVELRCDPISGHTALYWYRQSLGQGPEFLIYFQGTGAADDSGLPNDRFFAVRPEGSVSTLKIQRTERGDSAVYLCASSLGGLYGYTFGSGTRLTVV.

The chain recombines TRBV28 with TRBJ2-1, with 9 nucleotides matching TRBD2. The junction had 7 bases not matched to a gene; V was cut back by 4 bases and J by 3 bases. The CDR3 totals 16 residues. The germline CDR1 and CDR2 sequences are MDHEN and SYDVKM. The CDR3 is CASSSPAGGHYNEQFF. DNA of the CDR3: TGTGCCAGCAGTTCGCCAGCGGGAGGCCACTACAATGAGCAGTTCTTC.

The chain joins TRBV29-1 to TRBJ2-3; D gene ambiguous. The CDR3 has 13 amino acids. V shed 6 bases and J shed 3 bases, with 13 bases lying between them. Germline V gene lookup returns CDR1 SQVTM and CDR2 ANQGSEA. This CDR3 is CSVAGRLTDTQYF. In DNA, the CDR3 is TGCAGCGTGGCCGGACGGTTAACAGATACGCAGTATTTT.

The V and J genes are TRBV6-6 and TRBJ1-5; D uncertain. The ends were cut back, 2 bases at V and 3 bases at J, with 5 bases in the middle. This CDR3 is 13 amino acids long. Germline V gene sequence: CDR1 MNHNY, CDR2 SVGAGI (reference sequence). The CDR3 region has the DNA TGTGCCAGCAGTTACAGGGTCAATCAGCCCCAGCATTTT. As protein: CASSYRVNQPQHF.

This clone was observed once. V gene TRBV6-1 combines with J gene TRBJ2-1; tentatively, D is TRBD1 (6 bases). Trimming shortened V by 2 bases and J by 2 bases, and 19 bases separated the two germline ends. Germline-derived CDR1 and CDR2 are MNHNS and SASEGT. The CDR3 covers 18 residues. In DNA, the CDR3 is TGTGCCAGCAGTGAATTTATGGGGGCGGACCCAACCTACAATGAGCAGTTCTTC. Translation gives CASSEFMGADPTYNEQFF.

The CDR3 DNA follows: TGTGCCAGTAGTATAGGGCCCCCTTGGTACAATGAGCAGTTCTTC. It translates to CASSIGPPWYNEQFF. The chain employs TRBV19 and TRBJ2-1, with D unresolved. CDR3 length: 15 residues. Germline-derived CDR1 and CDR2 are LNHDA and SQIVND (reference sequence). V gave up 1 base and J gave up 4 bases, with 11 bases separating them.

The chain uses TRBV7-2 and TRBJ2-3; D not certain. The CDR3 has 14 residues. V dropped 1 base and J dropped 3 bases, with 8 bases sitting between them. Germline V gene data show CDR1 as SGHTA and CDR2 as FQGNSA. DNA of the CDR3: TGTGCCAGCAGCTTAGACAGAGGAACAGATACGCAGTATTTT. This codes for CASSLDRGTDTQYF.

The V call is TRBV7-2, the J call TRBJ2-5, with D uncertain. The CDR3 contains 12 residues. V was shortened by 6 bases and J by 0 bases, with 5 bases between the two germline ends. Germline V gene lookup returns CDR1 SGHTA and CDR2 FQGNSA. CDR3 in amino acids: CASSLNQETQYF. CDR3 nucleotides: TGTGCCAGCAGTTTAAACCAAGAGACCCAGTACTTC.

This clone was seen a single time. The chain recombines TRBV5-1 with TRBJ2-3, with no clear D. The CDR3 runs to 14 residues. Between the trimmed V and J ends, which lost 2 bases and 6 bases, there was a span of 13 bases. CDR1 SGHRS and CDR2 YFSETQ come from the germline V gene. CDR3 protein: CASSLSPESDTQYF. Written as DNA, the CDR3 is TGCGCCAGCAGCTTAAGTCCGGAATCTGATACGCAGTATTTT.

The CDR3: CSVVDRGYGYTF. CDR3 coding DNA: TGCAGCGTTGTGGACAGGGGCTATGGCTACACCTTC. V gene TRBV29-1 combines with J gene TRBJ1-2, with 9 positions matching TRBD1. V was pared by 4 bases and J by 4 bases, with 1 base of the junction left unmatched. The CDR3 is 12 residues long. Germline CDR1 reads SQVTM; CDR2 reads ANQGSEA. The variable domain in full, with the rest retrieved from reference TRBV29-1 and TRBJ1-2, is SAVISQKPSRDICQRGTSLTIQCQVDSQVTMMFWYRQQPGQSLTLIATANQGSEATYESGFVIDKFPISRPNLTFSTLTVSNMSPEDSSIYLCSVVDRGYGYTFGSGTRLTVV.

V gene TRBV5-1 combines with J gene TRBJ1-2, with D possibly TRBD1 on 5 matching bases. Germline-derived CDR1 and CDR2 are SGHRS and YFSETQ. The CDR3 runs 13 residues. The V gene lost 4 bases and the J gene lost 4 bases, with 11 bases spanning the gap. The CDR3 DNA reads as TGCGCCAGCAGCCCAGGACAAACCTATGGCTACACCTTC. It yields the protein CASSPGQTYGYTF.

The CDR3 DNA follows: TGTGCCAGTAGTATCGGTCCTAACACTGAAGCTTTCTTT. Residues: CASSIGPNTEAFF. The chain is built from TRBV19 and TRBJ1-1, with D unclear. There are 13 residues in the CDR3. The germline V gene encodes CDR1 LNHDA and CDR2 SQIVND (reference sequence). Trimming stripped 3 bases from V and 2 bases from J, with 7 bases between.

The chain carries TRBV5-1 and TRBJ2-1; no clear D. V was pared by 1 base and J by 8 bases, with 13 bases between. This CDR3 spans 14 amino acids. Germline assignment: CDR1 SGHRS and CDR2 YFSETQ. CDR3 protein: CASSLIPISDEQFF. The CDR3, as DNA: TGCGCCAGCAGCTTGATCCCCATTAGTGATGAGCAGTTCTTC.

V is TRBV13 and J is TRBJ1-5; D is uncertain. The CDR3 is made up of 13 amino acids. Germline CDR1 PRHDT, CDR2 FYEKMQ (reference sequence). The V gene lost 5 bases and the J gene lost 9 bases, with 14 bases spanning the gap. The CDR3 reads CASSAGPVGPQHF. The CDR3 nucleotides read TGTGCCAGCAGCGCCGGGCCCGTGGGGCCCCAGCATTTT.

V gene TRBV2 combines with J gene TRBJ2-1, with no clear D. From germline, CDR1 is SNHLY and CDR2 FYNNEI. The CDR3 contains 11 residues. The V end was cut by 6 bases, the J end by 5 bases, with 5 bases between. The DNA of the CDR3 is TGTGCCAGCAGGAGCAACAATGAGCAGTTCTTC. This sequence encodes CASRSNNEQFF.

V and J are TRBV7-2 and TRBJ1-5, with unresolved D. The CDR3 is 15 amino acids. With 5 bases removed from V and 7 bases from J, the gap between germline ends came to 18 bases. Germline V gives CDR1 SGHTA, CDR2 FQGNSA. DNA of the CDR3: TGTGCCAGCAGCGATGATTCAGCGGCGTGGCAGCCCCAGCATTTT. The encoded protein is CASSDDSAAWQPQHF.

The chain is built from TRBV28 and TRBJ1-5; D may be TRBD1 (5 bases). This CDR3 is built from 16 residues. Between the trimmed V and J ends, which lost 6 bases and 2 bases, there was a span of 17 bases. The germline V gene has CDR1 MDHEN and CDR2 SYDVKM. Here the CDR3 reads CASSDFRDGRNQPQHF. The CDR3 coding sequence is TGTGCCAGCAGCGATTTCAGGGACGGGCGCAATCAGCCCCAGCATTTT.

The chain is built from TRBV28 and TRBJ1-6; D unclear. Trimming cost V 5 bases and J 7 bases, with 3 bases left between them. The CDR3 runs to 11 residues. The germline CDR1 and CDR2 sequences are MDHEN and SYDVKM. CDR3 protein: CASSANSPLHF. The CDR3 nucleotides read TGTGCCAGCAGTGCCAATTCACCCCTCCACTTT.

V is TRBV15 and J is TRBJ2-1; TRBD2 matches 11 bases. This CDR3 region has 15 residues. Germline V gene data show CDR1 as LNHNV and CDR2 as YYDKDF (reference sequence). The V segment lost 0 bases and the J segment 6 bases; nucleotides outside the gene matches: 1. The chain's CDR3 is CATSRDLAGGNEQFF. The CDR3 region has the DNA TGTGCCACCAGCAGAGATCTAGCGGGGGGCAATGAGCAGTTCTTC.

The chain employs TRBV14 and TRBJ2-1; maybe TRBD2 (6 bases). The CDR3 totals 15 residues. Germline CDR1 SGHDN, CDR2 FVKESK. V shed 3 bases and J shed 5 bases, with 14 bases lying between them. CDR3 region: CASSQLRGGNNEQFF. The CDR3 coding sequence is TGTGCCAGCAGCCAGTTGAGGGGAGGTAACAATGAGCAGTTCTTC.

The chain links TRBV19 to TRBJ1-5; D remains unclear. This CDR3 has 13 amino acids. From germline, CDR1 is LNHDA and CDR2 SQIVND (reference sequence). The V gene lost 2 bases and the J gene lost 3 bases, with 5 bases spanning the gap. The CDR3 sequence: CASSIRINQPQHF. CDR3 nucleotide sequence: TGTGCCAGTAGTATACGGATCAATCAGCCCCAGCATTTT.

This chain joins TRBV15 and TRBJ2-1; 9 bases are a match to TRBD2. Trimming removed 2 bases from V and 0 bases from J; junction bases left unmatched: 2. Germline assignment: CDR1 LNHNV and CDR2 YYDKDF (reference sequence). CDR3 length: 16 residues. This CDR3 is CATSRSSGNSYNEQFF. As DNA, the CDR3 is TGTGCCACCAGCAGATCTAGCGGGAACTCCTACAATGAGCAGTTCTTC.

This chain joins TRBV7-9 and TRBJ1-2; D ambiguous. V was pared by 1 base and J by 8 bases, with 11 bases between. Looked up from germline, CDR1 is SEHNR and CDR2 is FQNEAQ (reference sequence). The CDR3 spans 13 residues. Here the CDR3 DNA reads TGTGCCAGCAGCTTAGGCGGAGGGTCGGGCTACACCTTC. Amino acid sequence: CASSLGGGSGYTF.

The chain employs TRBV2 and TRBJ2-5; no clear D gene. Looked up from germline, CDR1 is SNHLY and CDR2 is FYNNEI. V gave up 6 bases and J gave up 2 bases, with 4 bases separating them. This CDR3 comprises 11 residues. CDR3 sequence (DNA): TGTGCCAGCAGGTATCAAGAGACCCAGTACTTC. Translated: CASRYQETQYF.

The rearrangement uses TRBV23-1 and TRBJ2-6; 7 bases agree with TRBD1. TRBV23-1 carries the ORF label, with uncertain function. V lost 5 bases, J lost 0 bases, and 13 bases stayed unmatched. The CDR3 spans 19 residues. CDR3 bases: TGCGCCAGCAGTACTACCGGGACAGCCACGTCCTCTGGGGCCAACGTCCTGACTTTC. This sequence encodes CASSTTGTATSSGANVLTF.

This chain connects TRBV2 to TRBJ1-1; D is undetermined. This CDR3 spans 14 amino acids. Germline V lookup: CDR1 SNHLY, CDR2 FYNNEI. The germline V and J ends were trimmed by 4 bases and 4 bases, with 13 bases remaining between them. The CDR3 DNA reads TGTGCCAGCAGTGCTCGGGCTCGGCGCACTGAAGCTTTCTTT. Translating it yields CASSARARRTEAFF. The full variable domain, rest sourced from reference TRBV2 and TRBJ1-1, is EPEVTQTPSHQVTQMGQEVILRCVPISNHLYFYWYRQILGQKVEFLVSFYNNEISEKSEIFDDQFSVERPDGSNFTLKIRSTKLEDSAMYFCASSARARRTEAFFGQGTRLTVV.

The CDR3 is CASSRASSYNEQFF. The CDR3 DNA reads as TGTGCCAGCAGTAGGGCAAGTTCCTACAATGAGCAGTTCTTC. The chain employs TRBV6-1 and TRBJ2-1, with unresolved D. This CDR3 has 14 amino acids. Trimming took 5 bases from V and 1 from J, leaving 9 bases between them. Germline CDR1 reads MNHNS; CDR2 reads SASEGT.

The chain has TRBV9 and TRBJ1-3; D uncertain. CDR3 size: 13 residues. In germline, CDR1 is SGDLS, CDR2 YYNGEE. With 6 bases removed from V and 2 bases from J, the gap between germline ends came to 9 bases. In DNA form, the CDR3 reads TGTGCCAGCACCGTTCTACCTGGAAACACCATATATTTT. As protein: CASTVLPGNTIYF.

CDR3 sequence (DNA): TGTGCCAGCAGCCCGGGAGGGGGCGACAATCAGCCCCAGCATTTT. It specifies CASSPGGGDNQPQHF. The chain links TRBV28 to TRBJ1-5; 7 bases are shared with TRBD1. Unmatched junction bases numbered 8, after V lost 6 bases and J lost 3 bases. This CDR3 region has 15 residues. Looked up from germline, CDR1 is MDHEN and CDR2 is SYDVKM.